This T cell receptor beta chain was retrieved from a study of CD8 T cells in ankylosing spondylitis. CDR3 size: 16 residues. The V and J ends lost 4 bases and 2 bases, in that order; junction bases with no gene match: 7. Germline V lookup: CDR1 SEHNR, CDR2 FQNEAQ (reference sequence). TCRdb redid the calling of the 5' RACE reads with MiXCR, one entry per CDR3 protein. The sample carries about 130,000 distinct CDR3 sequences, 15% to 20% recorded once. Broader study findings: CD8+ disease-linked clones were present at relatively low frequencies in blood. A motif in TCR beta, a set of 8 or 9 highly homologous variants, appeared characteristic of ankylosing spondylitis blood.

A note on this clonotype: Its antigen is undetermined.

The source is a male donor with ankylosing spondylitis. Source material: blood, either unsorted or a sorted T cell fraction (not recorded which). The V and J genes are TRBV7-9 and TRBJ2-1; 8 nucleotides match TRBD2. CDR3: CASSSTGTSTYNEQFF. The CDR3 nucleotides read TGTGCCAGCAGCTCTACCGGGACTAGTACCTACAATGAGCAGTTCTTC.